A selection of T cell receptor beta chains follows, all from one sample in a study of neurological immune-mediated disorders. TCRdb fed the 5' RACE reads into MiXCR, producing one record per CDR3 protein. The table lists about 22,000 distinct CDR3 sequences, around 15% of them singletons. The sample consisted of CD8+ T cells from blood. These receptor sequences come from a young woman with multiple sclerosis. Both conserved end residues are part of each CDR3. The D gene is left open where the match is weak.

d_gene | v_gene | CDR3aa
NA | TRBV4-3 | CASSQGQSSYNEQFF
TRBD1 | TRBV6-5 | CASRGTVSSSPLHF
TRBD2 | TRBV7-8 | CASSLVASGRADSNEQFF
NA | TRBV27 | CASSLLPGTEAFF
NA | TRBV11-3 | CASSPGFSYEQYF
NA | TRBV20-1 | CSARDLRMNTEAFF
NA | TRBV7-6 | CASSLDGGVHGYTF
NA | TRBV9 | CASSTRLSSSGANVLTF
TRBD1 | TRBV20-1 | CSARRHGTGGTEAFF
NA | TRBV14 | CASSGPSPDKVGAFF
TRBD2 | TRBV29-1 | CSVDIRGGGADEQFF
NA | TRBV30 | CAWSVYSGYTF
TRBD2 | TRBV20-1 | CSAMTVSGGIADTQYF
NA | TRBV10-3 | CAISESLWEYELFF
TRBD2 | TRBV6-2/TRBV6-3 | CASSYGLAGGYEQYF
TRBD2 | TRBV2 | CASSDSSGSSPDTQYF
NA | TRBV20-1 | CSARTGHPFWETQYF
NA | TRBV28 | CASSPRVRGGLDTQYF
TRBD1 | TRBV27 | CAREVHRTGGRTNTEAFF
NA | TRBV7-8 | CASRGTGQRAQHF
NA | TRBV3-1 | CASSQETQYF
NA | TRBV29-1 | CSVVGSSTNEKLFF
TRBD2 | TRBV6-2/TRBV6-3 | CASSYMPGLAGGPDTQYF
NA | TRBV5-1 | CASTPGWGPKNTQYF
TRBD2 | TRBV4-3 | CASSQGPLAGDSYNEQFF
NA | TRBV4-3 | CASSQDPGRLTSYGYTF
TRBD2 | TRBV5-1 | CASSGGFLAGSNEQFF
TRBD1 | TRBV9 | CASSASRQGNTEAFF
TRBD1 | TRBV3-1 | CASSQDPLRTGKRSYGYTF
NA | TRBV5-1 | CASSPGPLGNQPQHF
TRBD2 | TRBV27 | CASSPGTSGTNEQFF
NA | TRBV10-2 | CASSESGSTDTQYF
TRBD2 | TRBV7-9 | CASSPGTSGSPSSYNEQFF
TRBD2 | TRBV11-2 | CATSGKETQYF
NA | TRBV28 | CASSLSWGSGTGELFF
TRBD1 | TRBV5-1 | CASSLGGQGWDTQYF
TRBD1 | TRBV18 | CASSNDRAEKLFF
TRBD2 | TRBV20-1 | CSAKTGTRWANEQFF
TRBD2 | TRBV20-1 | CSASSSGATGELFF
NA | TRBV12-3/TRBV12-4 | CASREQTPRGYGYTF
TRBD2 | TRBV6-4 | CASNSGTSVSDTQYF
NA | TRBV7-6 | CASSITPETQFTGELFF
TRBD2 | TRBV4-2 | CASSHLMTSGFPTEQYF
NA | TRBV7-9 | CASSLGPDRLGEQYF
TRBD1 | TRBV10-3 | CAIWDRTLGNQPQHF
NA | TRBV2 | CASSYRAPYQPQHF
TRBD1 | TRBV7-9 | CASSLEGQGDYGYTF
TRBD1 | TRBV7-9 | CASSPGQGGNQPQHF
TRBD1 | TRBV7-2 | CASGLTSWDRGPGSTDTQYF
NA | TRBV10-3 | CAISERGDTDTQYF
TRBD2 | TRBV27 | CASRPGLAGNTQYF
NA | TRBV20-1 | CSARMAAAPNSPLHF
TRBD1 | TRBV5-1 | CASSLYDRGEETQYF
NA | TRBV10-3 | CAITQSGHRLENTGELFF
NA | TRBV20-1 | CSAPRETQYF
NA | TRBV12-3/TRBV12-4 | CASSIGGSGNTIYF
NA | TRBV4-3 | CASSHRLVQETQYF
NA | TRBV25-1 | CASRSLNGYTF
TRBD1 | TRBV9 | CASVAVGQGENIQYF
NA | TRBV9 | CASSAPRGSNTEAFF